The present entry profiles one T cell receptor (beta chain) with its context. Its antigen is currently unknown. V lost 8 bases and J 6 bases, leaving 11 bases between the germline ends. The germline CDR1 and CDR2 sequences are MNHNY and SVGAGI (reference sequence). The CDR3 extends over 11 amino acids. The data derive from a study of tumor-infiltrating lymphocytes in primary liver carcinoma. Across the whole study: Read depth, roughly 3.65 to 7.5 million productive TCRbeta reads, did not differ significantly between tissues.

Germline DNA was also extracted, while the blood RNA originated from unsorted whole blood. The patients, who had chronic HBV infection, were treatment-naive (untreated). Starting material of roughly 0.45 ug total RNA yielded TCR beta cDNA via a constant-region primer. What produced the TCR beta libraries was three nested multiplex PCR rounds using slightly modified ARM-PCR. The first two PCR rounds used TRBV1-TRBV30 primers with a Cbeta primer, about 9 cycles each. TCRdb called the multiplex PCR reads again in MiXCR, with one record for every CDR3 protein. The sample shows 180,000 or so distinct CDR3 sequences, roughly three fifths of them seen only once. Findings of the study overall: The bulk unsorted samples meant that CD4+ and CD8+ repertoires went uncompared.

The V call is TRBV6-6, the J call TRBJ2-7; D gene uncertain. Material: peripheral blood. The TCR comes from a man in his forties with primary liver carcinoma and hepatitis B virus infection. The CDR3 region has the DNA TGTGCCAGCGCGCACGGATGCGAGCAGTACTTC. Encoded protein: CASAHGCEQYF.